This TCR beta chain appears in the sequencing data of a study of identical twins. CDR1 is MNHEY, CDR2 SMNVEV, per germline (reference sequence). The CDR3 covers 15 residues. V dropped 7 bases and J dropped 5 bases, with 17 bases sitting between them. TCRdb re-analysed the 5' RACE reads in MiXCR, keeping a single row per CDR3 protein. The sample has 200,000 to 250,000 distinct CDR3 sequences, 7.5% seen once. This clonotype has a count of ten or more. These data were likewise used in another study, on yellow fever vaccine responses in identical twins.

The origin of this receptor is a woman aged 18-29 years in good health. This sequence joins TRBV27 and TRBJ2-2; a possible D gene is TRBD1 (7 bases). Sequencing used memory (CD45RO+) T cells sorted from blood. The CDR3, as DNA: TGTGCCAGCAACCCAAGCCAGGGGGGAACCGGGGAGCTGTTTTTT. Its protein is CASNPSQGGTGELFF.